This TCR beta chain was found in a study of cytomegalovirus exposure and HLA in healthy donors. Germline-derived CDR1 and CDR2 are SGHAT and FQNNGV. CDR3 length: 12 residues. Trimming stripped 4 bases from V and 4 bases from J, with 7 bases between. The PCR ran on 60 Vbeta and 13 Jbeta primers. Assay: immunoSEQ multiplex PCR; the TCRdb copy retains only in-frame clones and omits some. The sample records about 110,000 clones, roughly 75% being singletons. Sequencing input: PBMCs. The chain links TRBV11-2 to TRBJ1-2; the D gene is possibly TRBD1 (6 bases). The receptor comes from a man aged 35 to 55 in good health and CMV-seronegative. DNA of the CDR3: TGTGCCAGCAGCTCACAGGGCTATGGCTACACCTTC. It specifies CASSSQGYGYTF. The whole variable domain, filled in from reference TRBV11-2 and TRBJ1-2, reads EAGVAQSPRYKIIEKRQSVAFWCNPISGHATLYWYQQILGQGPKLLIQFQNNGVVDDSQLPKDRFSAERLKGVDSTLKIQPAKLEDSAVYLCASSSQGYGYTFGSGTRLTVV.